This T cell receptor beta chain was documented in a study of brain T cells in children with intractable seizures. Notes on the study in general: HCMV serostatus was not known, and viral specificity came from CDR3 similarity only.

The V gene's germline CDR1 is SGHDN and CDR2 FVKESK. V shed 0 bases and J shed 0 bases, with 15 bases lying between them. CDR3 length equals 18 residues. Time point here: blood from clinic visit 5 months post-surgery; TSC patient then seizure free. About this clone: Its matching antigen is unknown.

Clones were read by immunoSEQ multiplex PCR, and TCRdb kept only the in-frame ones, dropping some. Altogether 340,000 or so clones are present, about 93% being singletons, with the ten largest covering 4.5% to 7%. The TCR originated in a boy less than two years old with tuberous sclerosis and intractable seizures. The V call is TRBV14, the J call TRBJ2-1, with D perhaps matching TRBD2 (5 bases). The sample in question was peripheral blood, obtained around 5 months after surgery. The CDR3 reads CASSQDRVASSSYNEQFF. The DNA for the CDR3 is TGTGCCAGCAGCCAAGATCGGGTAGCGTCGAGCTCCTACAATGAGCAGTTCTTC. Full variable domain (missing parts from reference TRBV14 and TRBJ2-1): EAGVTQFPSHSVIEKGQTVTLRCDPISGHDNLYWYRRVMGKEIKFLLHFVKESKQDESGMPNNRFLAERTGGTYSTLKVQPAELEDSGVYFCASSQDRVASSSYNEQFFGPGTRLTVL.